A selection of T cell receptor beta chains follows, all from one sample in a study of blood T cell repertoires in COVID-19. Repertoires were generated with immunoSEQ multiplex PCR, while TCRdb's copy carries only in-frame clones and drops some. The sample lists fewer than 200,000 clones; around 80% were seen once. Sequenced sample: PBMCs or T cells enriched from blood (not recorded which). The receptors were gathered from a man in his forties or fifties who had recovered from COVID-19. Each CDR3 is given with its conserved first and last residue. Fields, in order: clone size, V gene, J gene, D gene, CDR3 protein, CDR3 DNA. D genes are given only for firm matches. Part of the rows lack a size; the others show once, few, many or a class for expanded clones.

NA	TRBV9	TRBJ2-1	TRBD2	CASSVGASGGGEQFF	TGTGCCAGCAGCGTAGGGGCTAGCGGGGGCGGGGAGCAGTTCTTC
NA	TRBV27	TRBJ1-5	TRBD1	CASSPTGGLQPQHF	TGTGCCAGCAGTCCTACAGGGGGCCTTCAGCCCCAGCATTTT
once	TRBV30	TRBJ1-3	NA	CAWTVSGNTIYF	TGTGCCTGGACAGTCTCTGGAAACACCATATATTTT
NA	TRBV3-1/TRBV3-2	TRBJ1-2	TRBD1	CASSPQGIPGYTF	TGTGCCAGCAGCCCACAGGGGATTCCTGGCTACACCTTC
NA	TRBV2	TRBJ2-7	TRBD2	CASSETGTRGSYEQYF	TGTGCCAGCAGTGAAACGGGGACTAGAGGCTCCTACGAGCAGTACTTC
NA	TRBV5-8	TRBJ2-5	NA	CASSRGQLTGETQYF	TGTGCCAGCAGCCGCGGACAGCTCACGGGGGAGACCCAGTACTTC
once	TRBV18	TRBJ2-7	TRBD2	CASSPPGRGTYEQYF	TGTGCCAGCTCACCACCGGGGAGGGGCACCTACGAGCAGTACTTC
NA	TRBV2	TRBJ1-3	NA	CASSPTGRGNTIYF	TGTGCCAGCAGTCCAACAGGCCGGGGAAACACCATATATTTT
NA	TRBV6-5	TRBJ1-3	NA	CASRRSTGNTIYF	TGTGCCAGCAGGAGGAGCACTGGAAACACCATATATTTT
NA	TRBV12-3/TRBV12-4	TRBJ1-5	TRBD1	CASSRGLDQPQHF	TGTGCCAGCAGCAGGGGGCTCGATCAGCCCCAGCATTTT